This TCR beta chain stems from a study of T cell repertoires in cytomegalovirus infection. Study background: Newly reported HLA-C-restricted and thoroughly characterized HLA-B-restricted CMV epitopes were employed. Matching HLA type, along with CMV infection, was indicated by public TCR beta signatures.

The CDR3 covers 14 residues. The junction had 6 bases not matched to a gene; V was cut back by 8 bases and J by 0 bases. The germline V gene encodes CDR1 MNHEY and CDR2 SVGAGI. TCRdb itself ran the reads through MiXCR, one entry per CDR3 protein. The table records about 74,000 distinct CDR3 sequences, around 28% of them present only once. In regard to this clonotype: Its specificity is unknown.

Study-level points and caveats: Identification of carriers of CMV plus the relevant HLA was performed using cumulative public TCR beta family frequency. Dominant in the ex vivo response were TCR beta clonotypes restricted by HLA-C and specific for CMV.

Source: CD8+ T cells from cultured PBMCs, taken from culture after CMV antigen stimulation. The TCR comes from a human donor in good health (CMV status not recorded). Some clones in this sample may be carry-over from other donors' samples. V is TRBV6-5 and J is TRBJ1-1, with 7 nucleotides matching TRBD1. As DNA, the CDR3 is TGTGCCAGCGCTCGACAGGGAATGAACACTGAAGCTTTCTTT. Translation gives CASARQGMNTEAFF.